Listed below are T cell receptor beta chains from one sample, sequenced in a study of T cell responses to AZD1222 COVID-19 vaccine. TCRdb's table, derived via immunoSEQ multiplex PCR, lists solely in-frame clones and lacks some. The data hold fewer than 70,000 clones, with 70% to 90% observed a single time. Material: peripheral blood, obtained on day 0 of AZD1222 vaccination. Receptors originate from an adult in good health. CDR3s include the opening cysteine and the closing phenylalanine or tryptophan. D genes are given only for firm matches. Only part of the rows carry a size: once, few, many, or a class if the clone is expanded.

TRBJ1-6 | . | 13 | . | TRBV12-3/TRBV12-4 | TGTGCCAGCAGCAACCTTAGGGATTCACCCCTCCACTTT | CASSNLRDSPLHF
TRBJ1-1 | . | 13 | . | TRBV7-7 | TGTGCCAGCAGCGCAACGACAGGTACTGAAGCTTTCTTT | CASSATTGTEAFF
TRBJ1-2 | . | 10 | . | TRBV2 | TGTGCCAGTTTGAACTATGGCTACACCTTC | CASLNYGYTF
TRBJ2-7 | TRBD2 | 16 | . | TRBV4-2 | TGTGCCAGCAGCAAAGGACTAGCGGGGGGCTTCTACGAGCAGTACTTC | CASSKGLAGGFYEQYF
TRBJ2-7 | . | 14 | . | TRBV5-1 | TGCGCCAGCAGCTTGGAAGTCGGAGGATACGAGCAGTACTTC | CASSLEVGGYEQYF
TRBJ1-3 | TRBD1 | 15 | . | TRBV3-1/TRBV3-2 | TGTGCCAGCAGTCTTCAGGGGGTTTCTGGAAACACCATATATTTT | CASSLQGVSGNTIYF
TRBJ1-5 | . | 14 | . | TRBV6-5 | TGTGCCAGCAGCAGGAGGAATAGCAATCAGCCCCAGCATTTT | CASSRRNSNQPQHF
TRBJ1-2 | . | 12 | medium-sized | TRBV19 | TGTGCCAGCCCAACAGACTACTATGGCTACACCTTC | CASPTDYYGYTF
TRBJ1-1 | . | 15 | . | TRBV9 | TGTGCCAGCAGCGTAGGTGTAGGCCTGAACACTGAAGCTTTCTTT | CASSVGVGLNTEAFF
TRBJ2-2 | . | 14 | once | TRBV2 | TGTGCCAGCAACAGGGATACGAACACCGGGGAGCTGTTTTTT | CASNRDTNTGELFF
TRBJ1-6 | . | 13 | . | TRBV30 | TGTGCCTGGGCGACAGGACATAATTCACCCCTCCACTTT | CAWATGHNSPLHF
TRBJ1-6 | TRBD1 | 13 | . | TRBV2 | TGTGCCAGCAGCCGGGACAGGGAATCACCCCTCCACTTT | CASSRDRESPLHF
TRBJ1-2 | . | 15 | . | TRBV6-4 | TGTGCCAGCAGTGCTTCCCCTGGGATCCAACATGGCTACACCTTC | CASSASPGIQHGYTF
TRBJ1-1 | . | 13 | . | TRBV2 | TGTGCCAGCAGTGCCGGGGGGGATGGTGAAGCTTTCTTT | CASSAGGDGEAFF
TRBJ1-1 | TRBD1 | 15 | once | TRBV5-5 | TGTGCCAGCAGCTTGGGACAGGGGAGAGCGGCTGAAGCTTTCTTT | CASSLGQGRAAEAFF
TRBJ1-2 | . | 16 | . | TRBV21-1 | TGTGCCAGCAGCAAAGCAGGACAGGATCGTTCGGGTGGCTACACCTTC | CASSKAGQDRSGGYTF
TRBJ1-1 | . | 11 | . | TRBV3-1/TRBV3-2 | TGTGCCAGCAGCCTGTTCGGAAAAGCTTTCTTT | CASSLFGKAFF
TRBJ1-5 | . | 14 | . | TRBV5-1 | TGCGCCAGCAGCTTAGGACTTGGCAATCAGCCCCAGCATTTT | CASSLGLGNQPQHF
TRBJ2-3 | . | 14 | once | TRBV7-8 | TGTGCCAGCAGCTTAGCGATCACGGCAGATACGCAGTATTTT | CASSLAITADTQYF
TRBJ2-2 | . | 15 | . | TRBV5-1 | TGCGCCAGCAGCTTGCACAACCTTAACACCGGGGAGCTGTTTTTT | CASSLHNLNTGELFF
TRBJ2-2 | TRBD1 | 14 | . | TRBV24-1 | TGTGCCACCAGCCGGACAGGGAGCACCGGGGAGCTGTTTTTT | CATSRTGSTGELFF
TRBJ1-6 | TRBD1 | 14 | . | TRBV13 | TGTGCCAGCAGCCAGACAGGGAATAATTCACCCCTCCACTTT | CASSQTGNNSPLHF
TRBJ1-6 | . | 16 | once | TRBV6-1 | TGTGCCAGCAGTGGCCTTGCGGGACGGAGTAATTCACCCCTCCACTTT | CASSGLAGRSNSPLHF
TRBJ2-5 | TRBD1 | 13 | . | TRBV2 | TGTGCCAGCAGAGGGGACAGGGGACAGACCCAGTACTTC | CASRGDRGQTQYF
TRBJ1-4 | . | 16 | . | TRBV7-9 | TGTGCCAGCAGTGATACTACAGGTTTGCCGAATGAAAAACTGTTTTTT | CASSDTTGLPNEKLFF
TRBJ2-1 | TRBD2 | 17 | . | TRBV5-1 | TGCGCCAGCAGCTCCCGGACTAGCGGGGGCCCCTACAATGAGCAGTTCTTC | CASSSRTSGGPYNEQFF
TRBJ2-7 | . | 13 | . | TRBV15 | TGTGCCACCAGCAGAGATAGAGCGGACGAGCAGTACTTC | CATSRDRADEQYF
TRBJ1-2 | . | 13 | . | TRBV5-1 | TGCGCCAGCAGCTTAGAGGGAAAGGGTGGCTACACCTTC | CASSLEGKGGYTF